These 16 T cell receptor beta chains came from one sample sequenced in a study of monozygotic twins with inflammatory bowel disease. TCRdb re-called the 5' RACE reads, yielding one record per CDR3 amino acid sequence without DNA. The sample's table shows more than 350,000 distinct CDR3 sequences. Sequencing was performed on blood. The receptors were gathered from a human donor with ulcerative colitis or Crohn's disease, or a healthy co-twin of an affected twin (not recorded which).

V usage is TRBV7-8 and J usage is TRBJ1-5. CDR3 length equals 14 residues. Looked up from germline, CDR1 is SGHVS and CDR2 is FQNEAQ. CDR3 loop: CASSLDTTRQPQHF.

The chain recombines TRBV20-1 with TRBJ2-1. CDR1 is DFQATT, CDR2 SNEGSKA, per germline (reference sequence). The CDR3 extends over 15 amino acids. CDR3 sequence reads: CSARDSGNSYNEQFF.

The rearrangement joins TRBV19 to TRBJ2-6; the TCRdb call, TRBD1, lacks DNA for checking. Germline CDR1 reads LNHDA; CDR2 reads SQIVND (reference sequence). The CDR3 has 17 amino acids. The CDR3 sequence: CASQDRGTLSGANVLTF.

The chain recombines TRBV4-1 with TRBJ2-1. This CDR3 region has 15 residues. The germline CDR1 and CDR2 sequences are MGHRA and YSYEKL. CDR3 region: CASSQERASYNEQFF.

The chain couples TRBV10-3 to TRBJ2-5; without DNA, the TCRdb call of TRBD1 cannot be checked. Germline CDR1 ENHRY, CDR2 SYGVKD. The CDR3 length is 13 residues. This chain's CDR3 is CASRPGGQETQYF.

V usage is TRBV7-2 and J usage is TRBJ1-6. The CDR3 extends over 14 amino acids. CDR1 and CDR2 from the germline V gene are SGHTA and FQGNSA. CDR3 loop: CASSYRGRDSPLHF. Complete variable domain (other parts from reference TRBV7-2 and TRBJ1-6): GAGVSQSPSNKVTEKGKDVELRCDPISGHTALYWYRQSLGQGLEFLIYFQGNSAPDKSGLPSDRFSAERTGGSVSTLTIQRTQQEDSAVYLCASSYRGRDSPLHFGNGTRLTVT.

This rearrangement joins TRBV5-1 to TRBJ2-3. In germline, CDR1 is SGHRS, CDR2 YFSETQ. The CDR3 runs 12 residues. The CDR3 loop is CASSGDVDTQYF.

This chain uses TRBV24-1 with TRBJ2-5; there is no DNA to check the TCRdb D call of TRBD2. The CDR3 spans 15 residues. Germline CDR1 and CDR2: KGHDR and SFDVKD. CDR3 protein: CATSDLVRGRETQYF.

The chain carries TRBV29-1 and TRBJ2-5; TCRdb reports TRBD1, a call that lacks DNA to check it against. Per germline, CDR1 SQVTM and CDR2 ANQGSEA. The CDR3 runs 13 residues. CDR3 sequence: CSVEPDREETQYF.

J is TRBJ2-3 and V is TRBV6-2 or TRBV6-3; TCRdb outputs TRBD2, but without DNA this stays unchecked. The CDR3 has 14 residues. The germline gives CDR1 MNHEY, CDR2 SVGEGT. The CDR3 region is CASTLAGDVDTQYF.

The V gene is TRBV7-2, the J gene TRBJ2-3; TCRdb lists TRBD1, though no DNA is available to test this call. The V gene's germline CDR1 is SGHTA and CDR2 FQGNSA. The CDR3 spans 16 residues. The CDR3 region is CASTLPQGTGTDTQYF.

The V call is TRBV24-1, the J call TRBJ2-1. Per the germline V gene, CDR1 is KGHDR and CDR2 is SFDVKD. CDR3 length equals 14 residues. The CDR3 reads CATSDIGDSNEQFF.

CDR3: CATLRQGAHNEQFF. The chain employs TRBV10-3 and TRBJ2-1; TCRdb's assignment of TRBD1 cannot be checked, as there is no DNA. The germline V gene encodes CDR1 ENHRY and CDR2 SYGVKD. CDR3 length: 14 amino acids.

CDR3 region: CASSLGTYPEQYF. V gene TRBV12-3 or TRBV12-4 combines with J gene TRBJ2-7. CDR3 length equals 13 residues.

The CDR3 loop reads CASTPPSYEQYF. This sequence joins TRBV7-9 and TRBJ2-7. Germline CDR1 is SEHNR and CDR2 is FQNEAQ (reference sequence). CDR3 length: 12 amino acids.

J is TRBJ2-7 and V is TRBV29-1; TCRdb names TRBD1, which stays unverified in the absence of DNA. Germline assignment: CDR1 SQVTM and CDR2 ANQGSEA. The CDR3 covers 14 residues. The chain's CDR3 is CSVEGHEKGGEQYF.